This TCR beta chain was identified in a study of shared clonotypes between healthy human individuals. Study-wide results and caveats: With a few donors compared, 4.5% to 6.5% of naive CD4 clonotypes were shared. Sequencing depth was expected to affect clonotype sharing among donors. Generation probabilities of non-shared clonotypes were lower (relative to those shared by all four donors).

Replicate PCRs run on sorted subsets employed 200 to 250 ng DNA, roughly 30,000 T cell genomes. TCRdb's table, derived via immunoSEQ multiplex PCR, lists solely in-frame clones and lacks some. This table holds just over 2,000,000 clones, 90% to 95% found once. About this clone itself: Its antigen remains unknown.

The TCR comes from a man younger than 35 in good health. The source material was naive CD4+ T cells sorted from blood. Subset in this sample: CD45RA+ positively selected.

The CDR3 region has the DNA TGCGCCAGCAGCGCGGACAGAGAAGCTTTCTTT. It specifies CASSADREAFF. V and J are TRBV5-1 and TRBJ1-1; perhaps TRBD1 as D (6 bases). In germline, CDR1 is SGHRS, CDR2 YFSETQ. Deletions cut 4 bases from V and 8 bases from J, with 9 bases between. This CDR3 contains 11 residues.